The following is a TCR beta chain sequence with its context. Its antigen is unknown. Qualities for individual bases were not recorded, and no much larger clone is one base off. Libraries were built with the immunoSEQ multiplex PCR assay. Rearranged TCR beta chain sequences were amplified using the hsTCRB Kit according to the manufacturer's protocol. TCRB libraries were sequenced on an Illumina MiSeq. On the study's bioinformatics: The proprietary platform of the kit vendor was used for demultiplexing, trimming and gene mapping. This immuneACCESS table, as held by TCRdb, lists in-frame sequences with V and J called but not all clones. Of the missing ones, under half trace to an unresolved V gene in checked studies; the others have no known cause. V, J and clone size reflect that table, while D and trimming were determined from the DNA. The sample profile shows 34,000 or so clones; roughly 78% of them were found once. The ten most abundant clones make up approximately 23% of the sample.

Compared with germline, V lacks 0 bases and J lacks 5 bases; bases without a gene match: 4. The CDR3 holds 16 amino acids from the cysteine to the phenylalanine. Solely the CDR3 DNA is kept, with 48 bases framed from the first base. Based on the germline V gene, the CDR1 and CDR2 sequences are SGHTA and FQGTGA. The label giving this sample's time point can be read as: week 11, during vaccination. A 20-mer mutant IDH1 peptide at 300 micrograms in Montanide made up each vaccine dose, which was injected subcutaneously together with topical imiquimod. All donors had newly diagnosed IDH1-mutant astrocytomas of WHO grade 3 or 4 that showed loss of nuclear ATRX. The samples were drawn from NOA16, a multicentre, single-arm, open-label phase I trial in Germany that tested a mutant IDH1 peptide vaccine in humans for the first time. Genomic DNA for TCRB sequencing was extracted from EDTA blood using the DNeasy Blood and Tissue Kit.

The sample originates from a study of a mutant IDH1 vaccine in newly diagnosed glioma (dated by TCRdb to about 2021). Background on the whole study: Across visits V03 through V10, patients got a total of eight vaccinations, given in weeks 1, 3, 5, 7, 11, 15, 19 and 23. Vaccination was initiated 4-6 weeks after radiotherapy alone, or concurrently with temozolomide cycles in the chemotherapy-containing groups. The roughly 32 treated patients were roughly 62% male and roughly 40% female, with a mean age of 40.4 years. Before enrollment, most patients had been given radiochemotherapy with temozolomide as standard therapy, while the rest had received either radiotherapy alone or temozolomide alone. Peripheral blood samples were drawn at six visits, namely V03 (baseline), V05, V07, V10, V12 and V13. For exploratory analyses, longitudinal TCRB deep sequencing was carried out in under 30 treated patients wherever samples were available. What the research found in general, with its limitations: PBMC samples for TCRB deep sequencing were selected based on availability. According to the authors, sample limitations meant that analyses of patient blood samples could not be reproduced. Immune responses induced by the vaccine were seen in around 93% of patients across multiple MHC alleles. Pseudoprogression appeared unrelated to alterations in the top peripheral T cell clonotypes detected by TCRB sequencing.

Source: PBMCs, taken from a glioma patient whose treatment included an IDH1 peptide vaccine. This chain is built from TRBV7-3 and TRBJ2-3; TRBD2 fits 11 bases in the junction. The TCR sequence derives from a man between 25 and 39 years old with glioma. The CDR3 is CASSLTPSGGQDTQYF. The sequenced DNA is TGTGCCAGCAGCTTAACGCCTAGCGGGGGGCAAGATACGCAGTATTTT. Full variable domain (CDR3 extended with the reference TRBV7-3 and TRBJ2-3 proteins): GAGVSQTPSNKVTEKGKYVELRCDPISGHTALYWYRQSLGQGPEFLIYFQGTGAADDSGLPNDRFFAVRPEGSVSTLKIQRTERGDSAVYLCASSLTPSGGQDTQYFGPGTRLTVL.